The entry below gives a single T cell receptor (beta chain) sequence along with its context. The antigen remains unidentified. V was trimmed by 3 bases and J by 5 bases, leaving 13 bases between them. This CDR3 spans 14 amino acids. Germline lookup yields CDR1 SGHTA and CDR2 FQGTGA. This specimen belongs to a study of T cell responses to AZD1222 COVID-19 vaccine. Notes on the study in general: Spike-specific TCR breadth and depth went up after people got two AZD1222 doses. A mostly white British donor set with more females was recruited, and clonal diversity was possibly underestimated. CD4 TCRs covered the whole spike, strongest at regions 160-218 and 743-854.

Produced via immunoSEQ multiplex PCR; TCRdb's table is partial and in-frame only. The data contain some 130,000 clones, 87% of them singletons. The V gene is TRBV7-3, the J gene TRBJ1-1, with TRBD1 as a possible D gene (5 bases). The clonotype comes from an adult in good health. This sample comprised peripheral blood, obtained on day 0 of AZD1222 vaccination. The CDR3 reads CASSFSGRSTEAFF. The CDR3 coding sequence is TGTGCCAGCAGCTTCTCAGGGAGATCGACTGAAGCTTTCTTT.